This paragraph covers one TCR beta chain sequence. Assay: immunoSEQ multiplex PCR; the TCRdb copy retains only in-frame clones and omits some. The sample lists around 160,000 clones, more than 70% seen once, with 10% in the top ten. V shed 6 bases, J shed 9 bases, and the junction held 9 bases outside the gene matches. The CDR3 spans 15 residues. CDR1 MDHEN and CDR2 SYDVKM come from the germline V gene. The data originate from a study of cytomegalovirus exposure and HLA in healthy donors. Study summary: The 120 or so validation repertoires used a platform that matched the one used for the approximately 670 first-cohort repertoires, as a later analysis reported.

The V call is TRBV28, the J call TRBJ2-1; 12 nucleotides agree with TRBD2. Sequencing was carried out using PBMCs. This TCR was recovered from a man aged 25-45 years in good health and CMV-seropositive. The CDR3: CASSPLAGGPSEQFF. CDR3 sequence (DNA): TGTGCCAGCAGCCCCCTAGCGGGAGGGCCTAGTGAGCAGTTCTTC.